Presented here are 17 T cell receptor beta chains from one specimen sequenced in a study of OX40 agonist ivuxolimab in advanced cancers. Some clones are missing from TCRdb's copy, which holds only in-frame ones; the method was immunoSEQ multiplex PCR. The profile shows approximately 99,000 clones, 90% to 97% of them singletons. Material: CD4+ or CD8+ T cells sorted from blood, obtained in a trial of the OX40 agonist ivuxolimab. These receptors were collected from an adult with an advanced solid tumor such as melanoma, head and neck, liver or kidney cancer.

This clone was seen just once. The chain carries TRBV20-1 and TRBJ2-7; D ambiguous. This CDR3 contains 10 residues. Germline V lookup: CDR1 DFQATT, CDR2 SNEGSKA (reference sequence). Trimming pared 7 bases from V and 1 base from J, leaving 5 bases between. The CDR3 DNA reads as TGCAGTGTAAAGTCCTACGAGCAGTACTTC. This encodes CSVKSYEQYF.

Here the CDR3 DNA reads TGTGCCAGTAGTATAGTTGACAGGGGGCGGTACGAGCAGTACTTC. This translates into CASSIVDRGRYEQYF. V usage is TRBV19 and J usage is TRBJ2-7, with 10 nucleotides matching TRBD1. Germline assignment: CDR1 LNHDA and CDR2 SQIVND (reference sequence). This CDR3 contains 15 residues. The ends lost 1 base at V and 4 bases at J; junction bases unmatched: 4.

The chain combines TRBV5-8 with TRBJ2-2, with D possibly matching TRBD2 (5 bases). This CDR3 comprises 17 residues. Germline lookup yields CDR1 SGHTS and CDR2 YDEGEE. V was shortened by 5 bases and J by 1 base, with 18 bases between the two germline ends. CDR3 sequence (DNA): TGTGCCAGCAGTTTGCGGACGGAGGTCTTGAACACCGGGGAGCTGTTTTTT. It codes for CASSLRTEVLNTGELFF.

The rearrangement uses TRBV5-1 and TRBJ2-2; D perhaps matches TRBD1 (6 bases). Germline V gene lookup returns CDR1 SGHRS and CDR2 YFSETQ. V was cut by 0 bases and J by 5 bases, with 11 bases left in between. The CDR3 extends over 15 amino acids. This CDR3 reads CASSLGGRGTGELFF. In nucleotides, the CDR3 is TGCGCCAGCAGCTTGGGTGGCAGGGGTACCGGGGAGCTGTTTTTT.

The rearrangement joins TRBV2 to TRBJ1-1; 9 bases map to TRBD1. The CDR3 is made up of 14 amino acids. V lost 3 bases and J lost 7; bases outside the gene matches: 6. Germline V gene sequence: CDR1 SNHLY, CDR2 FYNNEI. Here the CDR3 reads CASSDWRTGDEAFF. CDR3 in DNA: TGTGCCAGCAGTGATTGGAGGACAGGGGATGAAGCTTTCTTT.

The chain combines TRBV7-3 with TRBJ2-1, with 13 bases lining up with TRBD2. Germline V gene data show CDR1 as SGHTA and CDR2 as FQGTGA. The J segment lost 12 bases and the V segment lost 4 bases, leaving 9 bases of the junction unmatched. The CDR3 covers 15 residues. In DNA form, the CDR3 reads TGTGCCAGCAGCTCTACCGGGACTAGCGGGGAAGGGCAGTTCTTC. It encodes CASSSTGTSGEGQFF.

V and J are TRBV6-5 and TRBJ1-1; D perhaps matches TRBD1 (6 bases). The germline V and J ends were trimmed by 0 bases and 13 bases, with 18 bases remaining between them. CDR3 length: 14 amino acids. Looked up from germline, CDR1 is MNHEY and CDR2 is SVGAGI. CDR3 bases: TGTGCCAGCAGTTACTCCACCGGGGGCCTAAGAGTTTTCTTT. It yields the protein CASSYSTGGLRVFF.

This clone was picked up one time. This chain joins TRBV28 and TRBJ2-3; D is perhaps TRBD1 (5 bases). V lost 2 bases and J 5 bases, leaving 11 bases between the germline ends. The CDR3 runs to 14 residues. CDR1 is MDHEN and CDR2 is SYDVKM in the germline V gene. CDR3 region: CASSLGQGKDTQYF. CDR3 coding DNA: TGTGCCAGCAGTTTAGGGCAGGGAAAAGATACGCAGTATTTT.

The rearrangement joins TRBV27 to TRBJ2-4; the D gene could be TRBD1 or TRBD2 (5 bases each). The CDR3 sequence is 18 residues long. CDR1 and CDR2 from the germline V gene are MNHEY and SMNVEV (reference sequence). The V and J ends lost 0 bases and 1 base respectively, with 16 bases between them. The CDR3 protein is CASSLSMPGPDAKNIQYF. The CDR3 DNA is TGTGCCAGCAGTTTATCGATGCCGGGACCAGACGCCAAAAACATTCAGTACTTC.

V and J are TRBV5-1 and TRBJ2-4, with unresolved D. The V end was cut by 4 bases, the J end by 2 bases, with 16 bases between. The CDR3 length is 16 residues. Germline CDR1 SGHRS, CDR2 YFSETQ. In nucleotides, the CDR3 is TGCGCCAGCAGCGACGACCGACCGCCGACCAAAAACATTCAGTACTTC. It translates to CASSDDRPPTKNIQYF.

This clone has only one observation. The chain employs TRBV27 and TRBJ1-6; a possible D gene is TRBD1 (6 bases). The CDR3 has 16 amino acids. Germline values: CDR1 MNHEY, CDR2 SMNVEV (reference sequence). V lost 6 bases to trimming and J lost 8 bases, with 20 bases between them. CDR3 DNA: TGTGCCAGCAGATTGTACAGAGGTAGGGGGTATTCACCCCTCCACTTT. Encoded protein: CASRLYRGRGYSPLHF.

The V and J genes are TRBV7-9 and TRBJ2-1; 10 bases are a match to TRBD1. The CDR3 contains 15 residues. Looked up from germline, CDR1 is SEHNR and CDR2 is FQNEAQ (reference sequence). V was pared by 5 bases and J by 5 bases, with 6 bases of the junction left unmatched. The DNA for the CDR3 is TGTGCCAGCAGCGACCGGGACAGGGGACACAATGAGCAGTTCTTC. It is translated as CASSDRDRGHNEQFF.

With regard to this clone: A read error may account for a junction end that differs from germline. The V gene is TRBV7-3, the J gene TRBJ2-2; 10 positions agree with TRBD2. CDR1 is SGHTA and CDR2 is FQGTGA in the germline V gene. This CDR3 contains 19 residues. CDR3 in amino acids: CAGSHYGTSDSLNTGELFF. The CDR3, as DNA: TGTGCCGGCAGTCACTACGGGACTAGCGATAGCTTGAACACCGGGGAGCTGTTTTTT.

The count of this clone is one. The J gene is TRBJ2-7, the V gene TRBV28, with D maybe TRBD1 (5 bases). The ends were cut back, 5 bases at V and 3 bases at J, with 14 bases in the middle. Looked up from germline, CDR1 is MDHEN and CDR2 is SYDVKM. This CDR3 is 14 amino acids long. CDR3 DNA: TGTGCCAGCAGTCAGAGCACAAGGGGCTACGAGCAGTACTTC. Translating it yields CASSQSTRGYEQYF.

CDR3: CASSVTSGSNEQFF. For the CDR3, the DNA is TGTGCCAGCAGTGTGACTAGCGGAAGCAATGAGCAGTTCTTC. This chain links TRBV28 with TRBJ2-1; 9 nucleotides match TRBD2. This CDR3 is 14 amino acids long. Trimming at V came to 5 bases and at J to 6 bases, leaving 5 bases not matched to a gene. The germline gives CDR1 MDHEN, CDR2 SYDVKM. Full variable domain (remainder filled in from reference TRBV28 and TRBJ2-1): DVKVTQSSRYLVKRTGEKVFLECVQDMDHENMFWYRQDPGLGLRLIYFSYDVKMKEKGDIPEGYSVSREKKERFSLILESASTNQTSMYLCASSVTSGSNEQFFGPGTRLTVL.

This chain uses TRBV7-6 with TRBJ2-3, with 8 bases identical to TRBD1. Germline V lookup: CDR1 SGHVS, CDR2 FNYEAQ. The CDR3 has 18 residues. The V gene end was trimmed by 5 bases and the J gene end by 0 bases; junction bases not matched to a gene: 13. CDR3 bases: TGTGCCAGCAGCCCTGGACAGGGTAGCCAACCTAGCACAGATACGCAGTATTTT. This translates into CASSPGQGSQPSTDTQYF.

The chain carries TRBV6-5 and TRBJ2-1; TRBD2 matches 9 bases. The V gene end was trimmed by 2 bases and the J gene end by 2 bases; junction bases not matched to a gene: 4. CDR3 length: 16 residues. The V gene's germline CDR1 is MNHEY and CDR2 SVGAGI. CDR3 amino acids: CASSYGVAGAYNEQFF. The DNA for the CDR3 is TGTGCCAGCAGTTACGGGGTAGCGGGAGCCTACAATGAGCAGTTCTTC.